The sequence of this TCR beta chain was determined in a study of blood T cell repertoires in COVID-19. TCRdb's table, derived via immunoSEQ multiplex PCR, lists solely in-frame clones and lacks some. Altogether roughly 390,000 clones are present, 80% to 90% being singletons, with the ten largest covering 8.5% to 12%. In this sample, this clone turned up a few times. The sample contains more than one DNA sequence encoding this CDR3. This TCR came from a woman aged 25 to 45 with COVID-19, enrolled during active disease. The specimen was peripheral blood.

The CDR3 DNA sequence: TGTGCCAGCAGCTTGGCGGGCGCGGGAAATCAGCCCCAGCATTTT. Translated: CASSLAGAGNQPQHF. The chain employs TRBV5-6 and TRBJ1-5; no clear D gene. The CDR3 covers 15 residues. The germline V gene encodes CDR1 SGHDT and CDR2 YYEEEE. The ends were cut back, 0 bases at V and 4 bases at J, with 11 bases in the middle.